This entry concerns a single T cell receptor beta chain. This sample was taken from a study of blood T cell repertoires in COVID-19. Background on the study: Sites in the United States, Italy and Spain provided acute and convalescent COVID-19 samples. PBMCs, B-cell-depleted T cells, or T cells were the source of the cDNA or gDNA that made up the material.

Germline V lookup: CDR1 MGHRA, CDR2 YSYEKL. V gave up 4 bases and J gave up 14 bases, with 15 bases separating them. The length of the CDR3 is 13 residues. In the original workflow: Amplification with reference gene primers provided the estimates of nucleated cell counts. Measured with immunoSEQ multiplex PCR; TCRdb has only the in-frame clones, and not every one. The V and J calls and the clone size are those of that table, but D and trimming were determined from the DNA. The table records around 69,000 clones, about 91% of them present only once. The sequence came from a woman in her fifties or sixties with active COVID-19. The specimen was peripheral blood. The chain links TRBV4-1 to TRBJ1-6; D uncertain. Written as DNA, the CDR3 is TGCGCCAGCAGCCTTGGATCCACCGAGGCCCTCCACTTT. Translation gives CASSLGSTEALHF.